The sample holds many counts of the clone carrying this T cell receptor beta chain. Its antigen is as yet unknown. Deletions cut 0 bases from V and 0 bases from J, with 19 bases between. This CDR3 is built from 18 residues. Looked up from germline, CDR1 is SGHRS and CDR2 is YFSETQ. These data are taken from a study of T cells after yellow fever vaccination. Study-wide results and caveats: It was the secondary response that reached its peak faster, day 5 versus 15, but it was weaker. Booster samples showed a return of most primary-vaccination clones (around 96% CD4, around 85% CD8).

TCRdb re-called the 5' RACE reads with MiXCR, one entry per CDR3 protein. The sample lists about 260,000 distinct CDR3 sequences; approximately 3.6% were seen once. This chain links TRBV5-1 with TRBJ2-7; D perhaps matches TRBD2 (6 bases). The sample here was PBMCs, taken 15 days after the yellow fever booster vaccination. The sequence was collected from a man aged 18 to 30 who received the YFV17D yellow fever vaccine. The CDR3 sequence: CASSLGVRGGRSSYEQYF. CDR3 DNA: TGCGCCAGCAGCTTGGGGGTGAGAGGAGGGCGGAGCTCCTACGAGCAGTACTTC.